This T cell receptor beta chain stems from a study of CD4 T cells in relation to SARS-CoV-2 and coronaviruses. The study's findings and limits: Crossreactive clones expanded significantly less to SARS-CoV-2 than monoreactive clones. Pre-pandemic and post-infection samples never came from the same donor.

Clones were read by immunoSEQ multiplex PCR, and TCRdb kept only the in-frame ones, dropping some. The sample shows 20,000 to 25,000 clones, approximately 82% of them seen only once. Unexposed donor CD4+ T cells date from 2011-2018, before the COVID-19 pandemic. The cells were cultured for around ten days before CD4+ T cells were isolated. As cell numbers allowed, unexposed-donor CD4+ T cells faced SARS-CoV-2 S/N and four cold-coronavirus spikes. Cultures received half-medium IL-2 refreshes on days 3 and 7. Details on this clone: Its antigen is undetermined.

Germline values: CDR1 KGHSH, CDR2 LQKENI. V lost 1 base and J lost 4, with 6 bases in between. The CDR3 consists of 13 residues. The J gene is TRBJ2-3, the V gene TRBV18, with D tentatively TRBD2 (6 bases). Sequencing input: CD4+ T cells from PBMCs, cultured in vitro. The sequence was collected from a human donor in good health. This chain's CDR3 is CASSPRGADTQYF. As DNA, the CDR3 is TGTGCCAGCTCACCACGGGGGGCAGATACGCAGTATTTT.